These 26 T cell receptor beta chains were all obtained from the same sample, sequenced in a study of metastatic and nonmetastatic thyroid tumors. TCRdb re-called clones via MiXCR from the PCR reads. The table includes about 24,000 clones, roughly 18% detected once. Nobody among the patients had been given any treatment before thyroid surgery. The sequencing sample was made of adjacent normal tissue. The receptors derive from a male donor with papillary thyroid cancer or a benign thyroid nodule (not recorded which). Some clones in this sample may be carry-over from other donors' samples.

This clone was recorded at least ten times. The rearrangement joins TRBV9 to TRBJ1-5; D uncertain. Germline CDR1 SGDLS, CDR2 YYNGEE. The V gene lost 2 bases and the J gene lost 0 bases, with 9 bases spanning the gap. This CDR3 is built from 15 residues. CDR3 region: CASSVTGNSNQPQHF. DNA of the CDR3: TGTGCCAGCAGCGTTACGGGGAATAGCAATCAGCCCCAGCATTTT.

This clone was observed many times. The V call is TRBV15, the J call TRBJ2-6; TRBD1 aligns across 12 bases. Germline V CDR1 and CDR2: LNHNV, YYDKDF (reference sequence). The trim removed 0 bases at V and 2 bases at J, leaving 5 bases unmatched. This CDR3 is 19 amino acids long. CDR3 sequence reads: CATSRDPGQGAPGANVLTF. CDR3 coding DNA: TGTGCCACCAGCAGAGATCCGGGACAGGGGGCGCCTGGGGCCAACGTCCTGACTTTC.

This clone was observed many times. One end of the junction does not line up with germline, which may come from a read error. The J gene is TRBJ2-5, the V gene TRBV7-7; D not certain. Germline V gene data show CDR1 as SSHAT and CDR2 as FNYEAQ (reference sequence). The CDR3 extends over 15 amino acids. CDR3: CASSLGSEPRETQYF. CDR3 coding DNA: TGTGCTAGCAGCTTAGGGTCTGAACCGAGAGAGACCCAGTACTTC.

The table lists this clone with a few counts. J is TRBJ2-7 and V is TRBV6-2 or TRBV6-3; the D is unclear. Germline loops: CDR1 MNHEY, CDR2 SVGEGT. V was pared by 0 bases and J by 3 bases, with 9 bases between. The CDR3 runs to 14 residues. The CDR3 DNA is TGTGCCAGCAGTTACTCTCTCTCTCACTACGAGCAGTACGTC. Translated: CASSYSLSHYEQYV.

This chain joins TRBV27 and TRBJ2-7; 7 bases are shared with TRBD1. Germline V gene data show CDR1 as MNHEY and CDR2 as SMNVEV (reference sequence). Losses at the gene ends were 5 bases for V and 3 bases for J; bases not matched to a gene: 10. The CDR3 sequence is 15 residues long. CDR3 protein: CASSEAPGQIYEQYF. CDR3 nucleotides: TGTGCCAGCAGTGAAGCCCCGGGACAGATCTACGAGCAGTACTTC.

The table lists this clone with many counts. The chain links TRBV30 to TRBJ1-1; perhaps TRBD1 as D (6 bases). Looked up from germline, CDR1 is GTSNPN and CDR2 is SVGIG (reference sequence). V was clipped by 0 bases and J by 11 bases, with 10 bases between them. The CDR3 has 11 amino acids. CDR3 bases: TGTGCCTGGAGTGTGAGGGGGGCTGCTTTCTTT. Protein sequence: CAWSVRGAAFF.

In regard to this clone: One junction end does not reproduce the germline sequence, and a read error may be involved. The rearrangement uses TRBV9 and TRBJ1-1; D remains unclear. The germline CDR1 and CDR2 sequences are SGDLS and YYNGEE. CDR3 length: 15 amino acids. CDR3 bases: TGCGCCAGCAGCCATTCGCAGGTCTACGTCACTGAAGCTTTCTTT. Protein product: CASSHSQVYVTEAFF.

V and J are TRBV5-6 and TRBJ2-1; D possibly corresponds to TRBD1 (6 bases). The CDR3 sequence is 13 residues long. The V end was cut by 6 bases, the J end by 3 bases, with 10 bases between. Germline V CDR1 and CDR2: SGHDT, YYEEEE. The DNA for the CDR3 is TGTGCCAGCACAGGGGCGGTCTACAATGAGCAGTTCTTC. Translated, it gives CASTGAVYNEQFF.

This clone rates as medium-sized. Other nucleotide sequences in the sample specify the same CDR3. V usage is TRBV24-1 and J usage is TRBJ2-1, with 7 bases matching TRBD2. After removal of 5 bases from V and 9 bases from J, the junction contained 9 bases not matched to a gene. Germline V gene lookup returns CDR1 KGHDR and CDR2 SFDVKD. The CDR3 is 14 residues long. The CDR3 nucleotides read TGTGCCACCAGTGGCGAGGCGGGGGTCGGTGAGCAGTTCTTC. This sequence encodes CATSGEAGVGEQFF.

This clone was detected only a few times. The chain couples TRBV2 to TRBJ1-2; perhaps TRBD1 as D (6 bases). Between the trimmed V and J ends, which lost 3 bases and 8 bases, there was a span of 16 bases. CDR1 SNHLY and CDR2 FYNNEI come from the germline V gene. CDR3 length equals 14 residues. CDR3 residues: CASSDSTGPQGYTF. The CDR3 nucleotides read TGTGCCAGCAGTGACTCGACAGGACCTCAGGGCTACACCTTC.

The chain is built from TRBV6-5 and TRBJ1-1; D is undetermined. Trimming stripped 1 base from V and 1 base from J, with 10 bases between. The CDR3 totals 15 residues. Per the germline V gene, CDR1 is MNHEY and CDR2 is SVGAGI. The CDR3 sequence is CASSYWGRWNTEAFF. The CDR3 nucleotides read TGTGCCAGCAGTTACTGGGGTCGATGGAACACTGAAGCTTTCTTT.

This clone was counted at least ten times. The same CDR3 also results from other DNA sequences found in this sample. V and J are TRBV9 and TRBJ2-5, with D perhaps matching TRBD1 (7 bases). CDR3 length: 15 residues. V was pared by 5 bases and J by 7 bases, with 21 bases between. Germline-derived CDR1 and CDR2 are SGDLS and YYNGEE. CDR3 nucleotides: TGTGCCAGCAGTGCCACAGGGGAAGACGGGGGGACCCAGTACTTC. Amino acid sequence: CASSATGEDGGTQYF.

This clone was seen at least ten times. V gene TRBV25-1 combines with J gene TRBJ2-1; no clear D gene. The V end was cut by 5 bases, the J end by 12 bases, with 17 bases between. This CDR3 comprises 13 residues. Germline V gene lookup returns CDR1 MGHDK and CDR2 SYGVNS. The CDR3 reads CASSLGSRRSQFF. The CDR3 region has the DNA TGTGCCAGCAGTCTGGGGTCCCGGCGATCGCAGTTCTTC.

This clone showed up many times. The rearrangement links TRBV5-1 to TRBJ2-2; D is uncertain. The CDR3 extends over 14 amino acids. Germline V gives CDR1 SGHRS, CDR2 YFSETQ. V dropped 4 bases and J dropped 4 bases, with 11 bases sitting between them. This CDR3 reads CASSKEYSTGELFF. CDR3 DNA: TGCGCCAGCAGCAAGGAATACTCCACCGGGGAGCTGTTTTTT.

In this sample, this clone is medium-sized. The chain employs TRBV11-2 and TRBJ1-6; 7 positions agree with TRBD1. The germline CDR1 and CDR2 sequences are SGHAT and FQNNGV. Unmatched junction bases numbered 8, after V lost 2 bases and J lost 10 bases. The length of the CDR3 is 15 residues. This chain's CDR3 is CASSLRTGWRSPLHF. CDR3 bases: TGTGCCAGCAGCTTAAGGACAGGATGGAGGTCACCCCTCCACTTT.

This clone came up a few times. V usage is TRBV6-2 or TRBV6-3 and J usage is TRBJ2-1, with D tentatively TRBD2 (5 bases). V was clipped by 2 bases and J by 5 bases, with 13 bases between them. From germline, CDR1 is MNHEY and CDR2 SVGEGT. CDR3 size: 15 residues. CDR3 in amino acids: CASSYGSSIDNEQFF. The CDR3 DNA follows: TGTGCCAGCAGTTACGGCTCTAGCATCGACAATGAGCAGTTCTTC.

This clone has ten or more counts. A read error may explain this, as a much larger clone is one base away. The genes are TRBV3-1 and TRBJ1-2, with D possibly being TRBD1 (6 bases). CDR3 length: 15 amino acids. Germline V gene sequence: CDR1 LGHDT, CDR2 YNNKEL (reference sequence). The CDR3 sequence: CASSQVTAGGYGYAF. The CDR3 DNA reads as TGTGCCAGCAGCCAAGTAACGGCCGGGGGCTATGGCTACGCCTTC.

The chain uses TRBV10-3 and TRBJ2-6; D is possibly TRBD2 (5 bases). This CDR3 contains 17 residues. Germline values: CDR1 ENHRY, CDR2 SYGVKD. Trimming shortened V by 6 bases and J by 0 bases, and 15 bases separated the two germline ends. CDR3: CAIRAVWSLSGANVLTF. CDR3 bases: TGTGCCATCAGAGCGGTCTGGAGCCTCTCTGGGGCCAACGTCCTGACTTTC.

This clone showed up many times. J is TRBJ2-2 and V is TRBV6-2 or TRBV6-3; D uncertain. V lost 6 bases and J 7 bases, leaving 9 bases between the germline ends. There are 12 residues in the CDR3. Germline assignment: CDR1 MNHEY and CDR2 SVGEGT. The CDR3 coding sequence is TGTGCCAGCAGCCCTATGGGCGGGGAGCTGTTTTTT. This gives the protein CASSPMGGELFF.

Remarks on this clone: At one end the junction does not follow the germline gene, possibly because of a read error. V is TRBV6-2 or TRBV6-3 and J is TRBJ1-1, with a tentative D call TRBD1 (5 bases). The CDR3 loop spans 13 amino acids. Germline V lookup: CDR1 MNHEY, CDR2 SVGEGT. CDR3 in amino acids: CASRQVLNTKAFF. CDR3 sequence (DNA): TGTGCCAGCAGACAGGTCCTGAACACTAAAGCTTTCTTT.

The chain is built from TRBV6-5 and TRBJ2-7; 8 nucleotides agree with TRBD2. The germline V gene has CDR1 MNHEY and CDR2 SVGAGI. This CDR3 contains 14 residues. With V trimmed by 8 bases and J by 2 bases, 8 bases remained unmatched. CDR3: CASWVLAVPYEQYV. The CDR3, as DNA: TGTGCCAGCTGGGTACTAGCGGTGCCCTACGAGCAGTACGTC.

This clone rates as medium-sized. The J gene is TRBJ2-7, the V gene TRBV6-1, with 7 bases lining up with TRBD1. The CDR3 has 14 amino acids. In germline, CDR1 is MNHNS, CDR2 SASEGT. J lost 7 bases, V lost 4 bases, and 10 bases had no gene match. The CDR3 region is CASSVPGTAKEQYV. In DNA form, the CDR3 reads TGTGCCAGCAGTGTTCCCGGGACAGCGAAAGAGCAGTACGTC.

The sample holds many counts of this clone. At the DNA level, this CDR3 is encoded by other sequences in the same sample as well. This chain links TRBV5-1 with TRBJ2-1, with 10 bases that match TRBD1. With 4 bases clipped from V and 9 bases from J, the junction kept 7 bases outside the gene matches. Germline assignment: CDR1 SGHRS and CDR2 YFSETQ. The CDR3 loop spans 14 amino acids. CDR3: CASSGDRGTGEQFF. In nucleotides, the CDR3 is TGCGCCAGCAGCGGGGACAGGGGAACCGGTGAGCAGTTCTTC.

This clone was detected many times. The gene calls are TRBV5-6 and TRBJ1-3; TRBD1 aligns across 10 bases. V lost 3 bases, J lost 2 bases, and 11 bases stayed unmatched. Looked up from germline, CDR1 is SGHDT and CDR2 is YYEEEE. The CDR3 extends over 18 amino acids. This chain's CDR3 is CASSSRYRDRGTGNTIYF. The CDR3 DNA reads TGTGCCAGCAGCTCAAGATACCGGGACAGGGGAACTGGAAACACCATATATTTT.

This clone was observed at least ten times. The chain has TRBV19 and TRBJ2-1; 7 bases are a match to TRBD2. Per the germline V gene, CDR1 is LNHDA and CDR2 is SQIVND (reference sequence). V was clipped by 8 bases and J by 3 bases; unmatched bases: 7. This CDR3 has 14 residues. As DNA, the CDR3 is TGTGCCAGTCGAGGGGAGGGAAACTACAATGAGCAGTTCTTC. Translating it yields CASRGEGNYNEQFF. The variable domain in full, with the rest retrieved from reference TRBV19 and TRBJ2-1, is DGGITQSPKYLFRKEGQNVTLSCEQNLNHDAMYWYRQDPGQGLRLIYYSQIVNDFQKGDIAEGYSVSREKKESFPLTVTSAQKNPTAFYLCASRGEGNYNEQFFGPGTRLTVL.

By frequency in the sample, this clone is medium-sized (0.01 to 0.1%). V and J are TRBV12-3 or TRBV12-4 and TRBJ1-1; 7 bases fit TRBD1. The trim removed 6 bases at V and 1 base at J, leaving 2 bases unmatched. CDR3 length: 13 residues. This CDR3 reads CASRTGTNTEAFF. The CDR3 bases are TGTGCCAGCAGGACAGGGACGAACACTGAAGCTTTCTTT.